This paragraph covers one T cell receptor beta chain sequence. This sample is part of a study of blood T cell repertoires in COVID-19. Study overall: Both acute and convalescent COVID-19 samples were obtained from the United States, Italy and Spain. T cells, B-cell-depleted T cells, or PBMCs supplied cDNA or gDNA.

J lost 3 bases, V lost 8 bases, and 4 bases had no gene match. The CDR3 loop spans 12 amino acids. Germline V lookup: CDR1 MNHEY, CDR2 SVGAGI. Under the authors' procedure: Reference gene primer amplification in the assay estimated nucleated cell counts. This table comes from immunoSEQ multiplex PCR, and its TCRdb copy is limited to in-frame clones, with some not included. For V, J and clone size, that table is used; D and trimming come from the DNA. Of some 36,000 clones listed, over 90% were seen once; the top ten hold about 39%. The sequenced sample was peripheral blood. The V call is TRBV6-5, the J call TRBJ2-7; 7 bases align to TRBD2. This receptor was taken from a man aged 55 to 70 with active or convalescent COVID-19. The CDR3 loop reads CASAIAGYEQYF. DNA for the CDR3: TGTGCCAGCGCCATAGCGGGCTACGAGCAGTACTTC.